This T cell receptor (beta chain) stems from a study of CD8 T cells in ankylosing spondylitis. Whole-study results and caveats: Disease-associated clones were reportedly significantly overrepresented in matched ankylosing spondylitis synovial fluid. A TCR beta motif of under ten highly homologous variants seemed to mark ankylosing spondylitis blood.

From germline, CDR1 is SGHRS and CDR2 YFSETQ. The CDR3 is made up of 21 amino acids. The V segment lost 4 bases and the J segment 0 bases; nucleotides outside the gene matches: 21. In regard to this clonotype: Its antigen is still unknown.

One entry per CDR3 protein, called by TCRdb with MiXCR from the 5' RACE reads. In the table there are approximately 220,000 distinct CDR3 sequences, about a sixth of which are singletons. The receptor comes from a male donor with ankylosing spondylitis. The sequencing sample was made of blood, either unsorted or a sorted T cell fraction (not recorded which). The rearrangement uses TRBV5-1 and TRBJ2-3, with 9 nucleotides matching TRBD1. CDR3 nucleotide sequence: TGCGCCAGCAGCCCCGGATGGACAGGGGTCGCCCCGGGATCAAGCACAGATACGCAGTATTTT. Encoded protein: CASSPGWTGVAPGSSTDTQYF.